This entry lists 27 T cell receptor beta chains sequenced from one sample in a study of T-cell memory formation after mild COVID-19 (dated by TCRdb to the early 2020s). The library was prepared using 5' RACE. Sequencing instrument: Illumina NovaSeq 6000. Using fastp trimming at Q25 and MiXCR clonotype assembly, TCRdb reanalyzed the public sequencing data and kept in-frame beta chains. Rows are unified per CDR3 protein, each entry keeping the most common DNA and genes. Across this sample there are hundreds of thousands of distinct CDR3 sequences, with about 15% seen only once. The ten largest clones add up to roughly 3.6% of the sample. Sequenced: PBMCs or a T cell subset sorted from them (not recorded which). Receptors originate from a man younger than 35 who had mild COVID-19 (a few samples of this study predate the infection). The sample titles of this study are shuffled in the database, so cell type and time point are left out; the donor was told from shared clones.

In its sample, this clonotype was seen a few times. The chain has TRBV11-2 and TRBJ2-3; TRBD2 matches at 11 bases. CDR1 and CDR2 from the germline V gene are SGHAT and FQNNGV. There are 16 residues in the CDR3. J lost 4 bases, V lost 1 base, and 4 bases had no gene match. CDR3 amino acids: CASSLGSGGAADTQYF. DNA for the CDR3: TGTGCCAGCAGCTTAGGTAGCGGGGGGGCGGCAGATACGCAGTATTTT. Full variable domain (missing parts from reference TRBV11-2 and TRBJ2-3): EAGVAQSPRYKIIEKRQSVAFWCNPISGHATLYWYQQILGQGPKLLIQFQNNGVVDDSQLPKDRFSAERLKGVDSTLKIQPAKLEDSAVYLCASSLGSGGAADTQYFGPGTRLTVL.

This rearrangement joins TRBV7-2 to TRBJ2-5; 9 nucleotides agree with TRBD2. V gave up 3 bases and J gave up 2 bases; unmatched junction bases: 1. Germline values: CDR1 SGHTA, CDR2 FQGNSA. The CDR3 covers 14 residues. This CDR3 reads CASSFLAGQETQYF. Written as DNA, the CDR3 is TGTGCCAGCAGCTTCCTAGCGGGGCAAGAGACCCAGTACTTC.

The CDR3 sequence: CASSLGRTGGEGYTF. As DNA, the CDR3 is TGTGCCAGCAGCTTAGGGAGAACAGGGGGAGAAGGCTACACCTTC. This chain joins TRBV7-9 and TRBJ1-2, with 8 bases that match TRBD1. CDR1 is SEHNR and CDR2 is FQNEAQ in the germline V gene (reference sequence). The CDR3 covers 15 residues. V lost 1 base and J lost 8; bases outside the gene matches: 9.

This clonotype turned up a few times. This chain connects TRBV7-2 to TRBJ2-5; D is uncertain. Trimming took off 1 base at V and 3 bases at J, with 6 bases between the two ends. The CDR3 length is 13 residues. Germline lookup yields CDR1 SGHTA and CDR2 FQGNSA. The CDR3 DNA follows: TGTGCCAGCAGCTTAGGGAACAAAGAGACCCAGTACTTC. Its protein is CASSLGNKETQYF.

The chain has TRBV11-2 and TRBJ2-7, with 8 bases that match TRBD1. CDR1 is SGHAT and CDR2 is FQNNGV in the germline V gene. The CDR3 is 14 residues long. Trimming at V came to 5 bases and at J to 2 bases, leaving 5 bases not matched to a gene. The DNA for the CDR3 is TGTGCCAGCAGCGTTCAGGGGGCTCCCTACGAGCAGTACGTC. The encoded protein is CASSVQGAPYEQYV.

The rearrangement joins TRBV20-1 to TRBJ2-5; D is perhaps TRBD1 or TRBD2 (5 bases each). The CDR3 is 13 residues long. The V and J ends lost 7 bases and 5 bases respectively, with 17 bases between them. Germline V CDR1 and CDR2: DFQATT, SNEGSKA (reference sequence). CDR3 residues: CSGAWGNMETQYF. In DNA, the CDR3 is TGCAGTGGAGCTTGGGGGAATATGGAGACCCAGTACTTC.

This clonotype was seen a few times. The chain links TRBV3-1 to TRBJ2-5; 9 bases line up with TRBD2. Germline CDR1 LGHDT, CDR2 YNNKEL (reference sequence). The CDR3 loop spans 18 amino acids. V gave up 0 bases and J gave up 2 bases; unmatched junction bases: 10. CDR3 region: CASSQDVIAGVWQETQYF. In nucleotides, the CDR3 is TGTGCCAGCAGCCAAGATGTAATAGCGGGGGTCTGGCAAGAGACCCAGTACTTC.

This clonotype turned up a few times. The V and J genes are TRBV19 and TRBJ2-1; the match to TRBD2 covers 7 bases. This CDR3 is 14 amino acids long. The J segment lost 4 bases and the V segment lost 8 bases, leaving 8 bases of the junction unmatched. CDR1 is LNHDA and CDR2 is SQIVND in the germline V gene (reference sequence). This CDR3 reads CASRQRGGYNEQFF. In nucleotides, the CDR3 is TGTGCCAGTCGCCAGCGGGGCGGGTACAATGAGCAGTTCTTC.

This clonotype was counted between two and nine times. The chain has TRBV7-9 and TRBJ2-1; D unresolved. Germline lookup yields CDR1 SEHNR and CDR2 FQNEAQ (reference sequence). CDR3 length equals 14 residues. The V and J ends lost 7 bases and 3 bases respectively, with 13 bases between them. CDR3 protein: CASTAPPGYNEQFF. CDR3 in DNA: TGTGCCAGCACCGCCCCCCCAGGCTACAATGAGCAGTTCTTC.

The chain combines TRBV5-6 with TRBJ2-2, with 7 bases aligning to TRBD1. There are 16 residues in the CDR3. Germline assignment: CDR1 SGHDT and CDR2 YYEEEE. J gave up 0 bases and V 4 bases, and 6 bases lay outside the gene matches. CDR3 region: CASSPYDRANTGELFF. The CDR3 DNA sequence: TGTGCCAGCAGCCCCTACGACAGGGCGAACACCGGGGAGCTGTTTTTT.

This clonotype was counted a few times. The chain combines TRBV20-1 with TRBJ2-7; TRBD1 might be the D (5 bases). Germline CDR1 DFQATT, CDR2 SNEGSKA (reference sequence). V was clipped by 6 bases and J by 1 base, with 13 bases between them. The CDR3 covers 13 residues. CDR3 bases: TGCAGTGCCCGCACAGGCCCTTCCTACGAGCAGTACTTC. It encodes CSARTGPSYEQYF.

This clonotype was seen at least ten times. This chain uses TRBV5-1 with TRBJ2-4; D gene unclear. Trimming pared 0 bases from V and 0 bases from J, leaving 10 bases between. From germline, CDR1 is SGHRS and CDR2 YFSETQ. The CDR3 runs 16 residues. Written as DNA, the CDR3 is TGCGCCAGCAGCTTGGGTGAATTCCTAGCCAAAAACATTCAGTACTTC. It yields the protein CASSLGEFLAKNIQYF.

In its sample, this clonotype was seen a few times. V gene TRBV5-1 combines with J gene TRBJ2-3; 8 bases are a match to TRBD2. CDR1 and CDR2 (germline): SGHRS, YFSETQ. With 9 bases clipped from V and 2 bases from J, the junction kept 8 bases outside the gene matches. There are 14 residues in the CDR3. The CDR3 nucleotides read TGCGCCACCTCCTTAGCGGGACCCACAGATACGCAGTATTTT. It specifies CATSLAGPTDTQYF.

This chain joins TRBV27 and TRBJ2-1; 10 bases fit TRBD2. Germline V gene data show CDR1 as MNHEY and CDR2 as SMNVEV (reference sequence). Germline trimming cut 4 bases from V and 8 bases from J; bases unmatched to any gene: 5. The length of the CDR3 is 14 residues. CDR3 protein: CASSWERGGHEQFF. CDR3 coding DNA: TGTGCCAGCAGTTGGGAGCGGGGGGGCCATGAGCAGTTCTTC.

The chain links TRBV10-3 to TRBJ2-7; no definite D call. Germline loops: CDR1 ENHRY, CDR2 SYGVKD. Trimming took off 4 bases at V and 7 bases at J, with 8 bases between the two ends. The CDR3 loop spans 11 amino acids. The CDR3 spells CAISGSGEQYF. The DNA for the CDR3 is TGTGCCATCAGTGGATCGGGTGAGCAGTACTTC.

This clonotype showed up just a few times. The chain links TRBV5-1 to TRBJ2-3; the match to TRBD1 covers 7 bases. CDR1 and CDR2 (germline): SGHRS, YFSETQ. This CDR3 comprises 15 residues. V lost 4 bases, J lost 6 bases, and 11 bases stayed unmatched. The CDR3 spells CASSLPGTVEDTQYF. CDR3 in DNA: TGCGCCAGCAGCCTGCCCGGGACAGTCGAGGATACGCAGTATTTT.

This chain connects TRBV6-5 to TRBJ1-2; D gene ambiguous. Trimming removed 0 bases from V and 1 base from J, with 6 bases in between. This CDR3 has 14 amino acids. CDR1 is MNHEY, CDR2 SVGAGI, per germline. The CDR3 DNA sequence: TGTGCCAGCAGTTACTCAACAGATAACTATGGCTACACCTTC. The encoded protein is CASSYSTDNYGYTF.

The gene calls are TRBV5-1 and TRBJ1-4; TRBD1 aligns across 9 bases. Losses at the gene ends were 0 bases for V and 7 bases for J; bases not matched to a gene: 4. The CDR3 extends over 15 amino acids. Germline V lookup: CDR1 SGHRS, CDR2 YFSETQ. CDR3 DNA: TGCGCCAGCAGCTTGGGTACAGGGGGCGGTGAAAAACTGTTTTTT. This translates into CASSLGTGGGEKLFF.

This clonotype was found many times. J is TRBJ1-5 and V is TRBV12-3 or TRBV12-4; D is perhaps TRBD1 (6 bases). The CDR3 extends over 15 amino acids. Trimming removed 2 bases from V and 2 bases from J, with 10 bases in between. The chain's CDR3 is CASSLRGVGNQPQHF. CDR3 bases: TGTGCCAGCAGTTTAAGGGGGGTTGGCAATCAGCCCCAGCATTTT.

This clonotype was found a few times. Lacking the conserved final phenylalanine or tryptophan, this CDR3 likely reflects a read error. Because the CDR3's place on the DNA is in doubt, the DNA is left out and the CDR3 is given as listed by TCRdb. CDR3 loop: CASSPTTSGAII. The V gene is TRBV7-9, the J gene TRBJ2-1; the table's D call of TRBD2 was not tested on the DNA. The V gene's germline CDR1 is SEHNR and CDR2 FQNEAQ (reference sequence). 12 amino acids form the CDR3, both terminal residues included.

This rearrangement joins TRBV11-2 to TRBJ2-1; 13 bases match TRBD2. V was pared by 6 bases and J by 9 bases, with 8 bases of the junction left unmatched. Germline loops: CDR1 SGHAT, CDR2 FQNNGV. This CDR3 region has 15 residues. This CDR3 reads CASRSLAGGPREQFF. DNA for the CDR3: TGTGCCAGCAGGTCACTAGCGGGGGGGCCCCGTGAGCAGTTCTTC.

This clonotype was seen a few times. CDR3 sequence: CSGERGGEETQYF. DNA for the CDR3: TGCAGTGGCGAGCGGGGGGGCGAGGAGACCCAGTACTTC. V is TRBV20-1 and J is TRBJ2-5, with TRBD2 matching 10 bases. This CDR3 has 13 residues. J was trimmed by 5 bases and V by 7 bases; bases with no gene match: 7. Germline lookup yields CDR1 DFQATT and CDR2 SNEGSKA (reference sequence).

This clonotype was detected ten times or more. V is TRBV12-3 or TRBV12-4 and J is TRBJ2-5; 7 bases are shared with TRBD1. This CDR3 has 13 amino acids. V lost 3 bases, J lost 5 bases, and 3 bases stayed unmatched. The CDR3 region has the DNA TGTGCCAGCAGTTTCGGCAGGGGGGAGACCCAGTACTTC. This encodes CASSFGRGETQYF.

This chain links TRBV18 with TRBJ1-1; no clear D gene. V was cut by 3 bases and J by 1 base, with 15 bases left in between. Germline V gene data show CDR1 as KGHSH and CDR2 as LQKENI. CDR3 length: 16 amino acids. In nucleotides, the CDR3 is TGTGCCAGCTCACCGGGCCGGACCATTCAGAACACTGAAGCTTTCTTT. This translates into CASSPGRTIQNTEAFF.

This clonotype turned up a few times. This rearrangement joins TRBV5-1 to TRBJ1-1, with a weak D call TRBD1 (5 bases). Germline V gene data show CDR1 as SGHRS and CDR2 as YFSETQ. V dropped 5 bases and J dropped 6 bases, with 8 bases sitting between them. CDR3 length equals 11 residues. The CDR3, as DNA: TGCGCCAGCAGTTCACAGGCTGAAGCTTTCTTT. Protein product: CASSSQAEAFF.

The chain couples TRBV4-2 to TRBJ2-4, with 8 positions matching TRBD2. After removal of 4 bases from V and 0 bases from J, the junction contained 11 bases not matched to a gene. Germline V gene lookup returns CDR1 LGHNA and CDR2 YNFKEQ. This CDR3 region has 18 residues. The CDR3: CASSPGGAGVLAKNIQYF. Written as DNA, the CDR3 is TGTGCCAGCAGCCCGGGGGGGGCGGGTGTTCTAGCCAAAAACATTCAGTACTTC.

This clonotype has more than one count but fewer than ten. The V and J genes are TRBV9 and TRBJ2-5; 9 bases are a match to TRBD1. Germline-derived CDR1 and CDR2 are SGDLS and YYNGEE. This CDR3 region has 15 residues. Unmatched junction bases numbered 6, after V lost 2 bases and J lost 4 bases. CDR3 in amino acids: CASSVDRGASETQYF. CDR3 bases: TGTGCCAGCAGCGTGGACAGGGGAGCTTCAGAGACCCAGTACTTC.